These T cell receptor beta chains were read from a single sample in a study of radiotherapy plus CTLA-4 blockade in lung cancer. Using immunoSEQ multiplex PCR, the repertoire was profiled, and TCRdb retains in-frame clones only, with some absent. Found here are roughly 62,000 clones, roughly 77% of them singletons; the top ten hold about 4.2%. Sequenced material: peripheral blood, taken from a patient treated with radiotherapy plus ipilimumab. The receptor source for this set is a human donor with non-small cell lung cancer who had a complete response to radiotherapy plus ipilimumab. Both conserved end residues are part of each CDR3. D genes are given only for firm matches. Some rows have no size entry. The others give once, few or many, or a class for an expanded clone.

clone_size j_call d_call v_call cdr3_aa cdr3_nt
- TRBJ1-5 TRBD1 TRBV10-3 CAISDPEGTGHSNQPQHF TGTGCCATCAGTGATCCCGAAGGGACAGGGCATAGCAATCAGCCCCAGCATTTT
- TRBJ2-7 - TRBV14 CASSQVGPWGEQYF TGTGCCAGCAGCCAAGTCGGGCCGTGGGGCGAGCAGTACTTC
- TRBJ2-2 - TRBV6-6 CASSSPLFTGELFF TGTGCCAGCAGTTCTCCTTTATTCACCGGGGAGCTGTTTTTT
- TRBJ2-2 - TRBV7-8 CASSLAGTDTGELFF TGTGCCAGCAGCTTAGCTGGGACCGACACCGGGGAGCTGTTTTTT
- TRBJ1-1 TRBD1 TRBV6-5 CATQGEGAAEAFF TGTGCCACCCAAGGTGAGGGGGCAGCTGAAGCTTTCTTT
- TRBJ2-7 - TRBV6-1 CASKRASASEQYF TGTGCCAGCAAGCGAGCCTCAGCCTCCGAGCAGTACTTC
few TRBJ1-1 - TRBV7-8 CASTRVNTEAFF TGTGCCAGCACTCGGGTGAACACTGAAGCTTTCTTT
- TRBJ1-2 - TRBV9 CASSVGGLGRYGYTF TGTGCCAGCAGCGTAGGAGGGCTCGGGAGATATGGCTACACCTTC
- TRBJ1-1 - TRBV7-9 CASSLWPEVGGNTEAFF TGTGCCAGCAGCTTATGGCCCGAAGTCGGCGGGAACACTGAAGCTTTCTTT
few TRBJ1-2 - TRBV30 CAWTRRSLGYTF TGTGCCTGGACCCGCCGCAGTTTAGGCTACACCTTC
- TRBJ1-5 TRBD1 TRBV4-1 CASSYRQGGDQPQHF TGCGCCAGCAGCTACCGACAGGGCGGGGATCAGCCCCAGCATTTT
- TRBJ1-2 TRBD1 TRBV7-9 CASSNRIGQGYGYTF TGTGCCAGCAGCAATAGAATCGGACAGGGCTATGGCTACACCTTC
few TRBJ2-3 TRBD2 TRBV9 CASRGLDTDTQYF TGTGCCAGCAGGGGACTAGACACAGATACGCAGTATTTT
once TRBJ2-5 - TRBV2 CASSSAARETQYF TGTGCCAGCAGTTCCGCTGCGCGAGAGACCCAGTACTTC
- TRBJ2-1 - TRBV4-1 CASSRGPFTSSYNEQFF TGCGCCAGCAGCCGAGGCCCATTTACTAGTTCCTACAATGAGCAGTTCTTC
- TRBJ1-5 - TRBV28 CASSLGGQPQHF TGTGCCAGCAGTTTAGGGGGCCAGCCCCAGCATTTT
- TRBJ1-6 TRBD1 TRBV4-1 CASSQDSGGRTYNSPLHF TGCGCCAGCAGCCAAGACTCAGGGGGAAGGACCTATAATTCACCCCTCCACTTT
- TRBJ2-1 TRBD2 TRBV9 CASSVDPLLGGRGDEQFF TGTGCCAGCAGCGTAGACCCCCTCCTTGGCGGGAGAGGGGATGAGCAGTTCTTC
few TRBJ2-2 - TRBV18 CASSPSEPDTGELFF TGTGCCAGCTCCCCTTCTGAGCCGGACACCGGGGAGCTGTTTTTT
- TRBJ1-5 - TRBV30 CAWSKGGGIYSSSNQPQHF TGTGCCTGGAGTAAGGGGGGAGGGATCTATTCTTCGAGCAATCAGCCCCAGCATTTT
- TRBJ2-3 TRBD2 TRBV2 CATVGRGGVDTQYF TGTGCCACCGTTGGGCGGGGGGGCGTGGATACGCAGTATTTT
- TRBJ2-7 TRBD1 TRBV6-5 CASSHPGTGTYEQYF TGTGCCAGCAGTCACCCCGGGACAGGAACCTACGAGCAGTACTTC
- TRBJ1-2 TRBD1 TRBV2 CASNLARDRGVYTF TGTGCCAGCAATTTAGCCCGGGACAGGGGTGTCTACACCTTC
few TRBJ2-6 TRBD1 TRBV11-3 CASSLEDGTAGANVLTF TGTGCCAGCAGCTTAGAAGACGGGACAGCTGGGGCCAACGTCCTGACTTTC
few TRBJ1-4 - TRBV7-9 CASTQPPWEKLFF TGTGCCAGCACACAGCCCCCATGGGAAAAACTGTTTTTT
- TRBJ2-5 - TRBV18 CASSRGTQETQYF TGTGCCAGCTCACGGGGCACCCAAGAGACCCAGTACTTC
- TRBJ1-1 TRBD1 TRBV19 CASKDPGTGNTEAFF TGTGCCAGTAAAGACCCCGGGACAGGGAACACTGAAGCTTTCTTT
- TRBJ1-2 TRBD1 TRBV6-5 CASRDQIQGTGYTF TGTGCCAGCAGAGACCAGATACAGGGGACTGGCTACACCTTC
few TRBJ1-2 - TRBV5-8 CASSRDRNGRYTF TGTGCCAGCAGCCGCGACAGGAATGGACGCTACACCTTC
- TRBJ2-3 TRBD2 TRBV11-2 CASSRSGGISQDTQYF TGTGCCAGCAGCAGGAGCGGGGGGATCTCCCAAGATACGCAGTATTTT
- TRBJ1-5 TRBD1 TRBV7-8 CASSLGDRGNQPQHF TGTGCCAGCAGCTTAGGGGACAGGGGCAATCAGCCCCAGCATTTT
- TRBJ2-3 - TRBV7-9 CASSNEGTTDTQYF TGTGCCAGCAGTAATGAGGGTACCACAGATACGCAGTATTTT
- TRBJ1-2 - TRBV4-1 CASSQESQPNNYGYTF TGCGCCAGCAGCCAAGAGAGTCAGCCAAATAACTATGGCTACACCTTC
- TRBJ1-2 - TRBV7-2 CASSLVLQTYGYTF TGTGCCAGCAGCCTAGTCCTGCAGACCTATGGCTACACCTTC
once TRBJ2-2 - TRBV30 CAWSALSPLTNTGELFF TGTGCCTGGAGTGCCCTGAGCCCACTGACCAACACCGGGGAGCTGTTTTTT
few TRBJ1-1 - TRBV10-3 CAISVGDSEAFF TGTGCCATCAGTGTAGGGGATAGTGAAGCTTTCTTT
- TRBJ1-2 - TRBV14 CASSQNTRGTYGYTF TGTGCCAGCAGCCAAAATACCCGGGGGACTTATGGCTACACCTTC
- TRBJ2-2 - TRBV10-3 CAISGSLAGELFF TGTGCCATCAGTGGGTCACTGGCCGGGGAGCTGTTTTTT
- TRBJ1-6 TRBD1 TRBV7-8 CASNPGGTVDSPLHF TGTGCCAGCAACCCGGGCGGGACAGTTGATTCACCCCTCCACTTT
- TRBJ1-3 - TRBV5-1 CASSRTDSGNTIYF TGCGCCAGCAGCCGGACGGACTCTGGAAACACCATATATTTT
- TRBJ1-5 TRBD1 TRBV5-8 CASSHGQGRSNQPQHF TGTGCCAGCAGCCACGGACAGGGTAGGAGCAATCAGCCCCAGCATTTT
- TRBJ2-1 - TRBV6-1 CASSDTRGLYEQFF TGTGCCAGCAGTGACACTCGGGGGCTATACGAGCAGTTCTTC
medium-sized TRBJ1-3 TRBD1 TRBV4-3 CASSPGTGYSGNTIYF TGCGCCAGCAGCCCCGGGACAGGGTACTCTGGAAACACCATATATTTT
- TRBJ1-2 TRBD1 TRBV5-5 CASSQQTGFYGYTF TGTGCCAGCAGCCAACAGACAGGGTTTTACGGCTACACCTTC
- TRBJ2-5 TRBD1 TRBV29-1 CSVADRVVQETQYF TGCAGCGTTGCGGACAGGGTCGTTCAAGAGACCCAGTACTTC
- TRBJ1-4 TRBD1 TRBV19 CASGDRYNEKLFF TGTGCCAGTGGGGACAGGTATAATGAAAAACTGTTTTTT
- TRBJ1-2 - TRBV2 CASSGDGSYTF TGTGCCAGCAGTGGAGATGGAAGTTACACCTTC
- TRBJ1-1 - TRBV29-1 CSVARQGTEAFF TGCAGCGTTGCGCGGCAAGGCACTGAAGCTTTCTTT
once TRBJ1-2 - TRBV7-8 CASSSRYPRKNGYTF TGTGCCAGCAGCTCAAGGTACCCTCGGAAGAATGGCTACACCTTC
- TRBJ2-5 TRBD2 TRBV7-7 CAAGEETQYF TGTGCGGCGGGAGAGGAGACCCAGTACTTC
- TRBJ1-5 - TRBV6-4 CASSQEISNQPQHF TGTGCCAGCAGTCAGGAGATTAGCAATCAGCCCCAGCATTTT
- TRBJ2-1 TRBD2 TRBV11-3 CASSLVPGTSGEQFF TGTGCCAGCAGCTTAGTCCCCGGGACTAGCGGTGAGCAGTTCTTC
- TRBJ2-3 - TRBV5-1 CASSGGITGGPSTDTQYF TGCGCCAGCAGCGGGGGGATCACTGGGGGCCCAAGCACAGATACGCAGTATTTT
- TRBJ1-2 TRBD1 TRBV6-4 CASSDSWRGGVTGYTF TGTGCCAGCAGTGACTCCTGGCGAGGGGGCGTTACTGGCTACACCTTC
- TRBJ1-1 TRBD1 TRBV29-1 CSVDKQGFGSEAFF TGCAGCGTTGATAAACAGGGGTTCGGCTCTGAAGCTTTCTTT
- TRBJ2-3 TRBD2 TRBV30 CAWSGTSLSTDTQYF TGTGCCTGGAGCGGGACTAGCCTAAGCACAGATACGCAGTATTTT
once TRBJ2-1 - TRBV11-2 CASSLERVGEQFF TGTGCCAGCAGCTTAGAGAGGGTGGGGGAGCAGTTCTTC